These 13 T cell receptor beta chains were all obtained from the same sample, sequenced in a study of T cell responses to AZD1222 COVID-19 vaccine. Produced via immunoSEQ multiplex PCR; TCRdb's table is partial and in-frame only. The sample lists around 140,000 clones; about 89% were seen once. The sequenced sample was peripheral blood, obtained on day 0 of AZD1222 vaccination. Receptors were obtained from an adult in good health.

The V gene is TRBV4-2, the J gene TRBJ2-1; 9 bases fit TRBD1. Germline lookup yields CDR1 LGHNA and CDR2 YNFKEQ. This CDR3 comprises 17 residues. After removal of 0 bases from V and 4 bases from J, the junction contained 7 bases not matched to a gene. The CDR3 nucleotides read TGTGCCAGCAGCCAAGATCGCGGGACAGGGCGATACAATGAGCAGTTCTTC. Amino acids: CASSQDRGTGRYNEQFF.

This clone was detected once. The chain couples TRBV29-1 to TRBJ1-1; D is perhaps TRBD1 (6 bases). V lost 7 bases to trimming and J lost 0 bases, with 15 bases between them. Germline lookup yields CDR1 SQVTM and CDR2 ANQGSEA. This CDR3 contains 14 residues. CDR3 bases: TGCAGCGCGTTGGACAGAGCCTTGAACACTGAAGCTTTCTTT. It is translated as CSALDRALNTEAFF.

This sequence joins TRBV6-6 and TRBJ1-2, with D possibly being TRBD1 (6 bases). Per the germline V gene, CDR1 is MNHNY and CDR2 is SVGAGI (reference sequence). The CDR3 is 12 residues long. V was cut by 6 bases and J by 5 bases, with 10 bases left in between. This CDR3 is CASRVTGYGYTF. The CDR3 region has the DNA TGTGCCAGCAGGGTGACAGGATATGGCTACACCTTC.

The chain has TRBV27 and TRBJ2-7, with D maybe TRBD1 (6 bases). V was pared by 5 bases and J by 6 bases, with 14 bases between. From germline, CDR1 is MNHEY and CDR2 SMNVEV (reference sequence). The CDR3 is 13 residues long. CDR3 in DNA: TGTGCCAGCAGTCGCCTACAGGGTTTCGAGCAGTACTTC. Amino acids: CASSRLQGFEQYF.

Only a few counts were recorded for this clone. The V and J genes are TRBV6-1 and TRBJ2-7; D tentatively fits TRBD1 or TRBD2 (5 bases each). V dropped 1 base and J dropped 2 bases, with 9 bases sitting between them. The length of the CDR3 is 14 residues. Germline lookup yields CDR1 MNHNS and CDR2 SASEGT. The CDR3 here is CASSEGGGPYEQYF. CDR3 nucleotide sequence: TGTGCCAGCAGTGAAGGTGGGGGTCCCTACGAGCAGTACTTC.

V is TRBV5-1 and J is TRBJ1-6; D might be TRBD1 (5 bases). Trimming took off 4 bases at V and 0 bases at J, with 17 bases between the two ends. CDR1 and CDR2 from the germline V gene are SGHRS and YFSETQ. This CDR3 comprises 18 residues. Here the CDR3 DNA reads TGCGCCAGCAGCGTCAGGCAGGGTGAGAGCTCCTATAATTCACCCCTCCACTTT. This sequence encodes CASSVRQGESSYNSPLHF.

The chain's CDR3 is CASSLSGRNTGELFF. As DNA, the CDR3 is TGTGCCAGCAGCTTAAGCGGGAGGAACACCGGGGAGCTGTTTTTT. J is TRBJ2-2 and V is TRBV7-3; 7 bases agree with TRBD2. Germline V gives CDR1 SGHTA, CDR2 FQGTGA. This CDR3 is built from 15 residues. J gave up 1 base and V 1 base, and 0 bases lay outside the gene matches.

The CDR3 region has the DNA TGTGCCAGCAGCTTCACCGGTCTAGCGGGAGGCCTCGGGAGGCAGTATTTT. Its protein product is CASSFTGLAGGLGRQYF. The chain is built from TRBV7-9 and TRBJ2-3; 11 nucleotides line up with TRBD2. Germline V gives CDR1 SEHNR, CDR2 FQNEAQ (reference sequence). This CDR3 is built from 17 residues. V dropped 3 bases and J dropped 11; count of bases not matched to a gene: 16.

CDR3 nucleotides: TGTGCCAGCAGTTTAAACAGGGGGGGAGAGACCCAGTACTTC. Residues: CASSLNRGGETQYF. V gene TRBV27 combines with J gene TRBJ2-5; perhaps TRBD1 as D (8 bases). V was cut by 2 bases and J by 4 bases, with 11 bases left in between. CDR1 is MNHEY and CDR2 is SMNVEV in the germline V gene (reference sequence). This CDR3 spans 14 amino acids.

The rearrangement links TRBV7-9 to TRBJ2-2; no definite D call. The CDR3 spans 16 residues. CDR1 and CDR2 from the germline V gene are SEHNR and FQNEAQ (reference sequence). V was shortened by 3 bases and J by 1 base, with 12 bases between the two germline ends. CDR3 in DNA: TGTGCCAGCAGCTTGAGTTCAGCGCGGAACACCGGGGAGCTGTTTTTT. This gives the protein CASSLSSARNTGELFF. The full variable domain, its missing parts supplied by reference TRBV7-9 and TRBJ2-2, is DTGVSQNPRHKITKRGQNVTFRCDPISEHNRLYWYRQTLGQGPEFLTYFQNEAQLEKSRLLSDRFSAERPKGSFSTLEIQRTEQGDSAMYLCASSLSSARNTGELFFGEGSRLTVL.

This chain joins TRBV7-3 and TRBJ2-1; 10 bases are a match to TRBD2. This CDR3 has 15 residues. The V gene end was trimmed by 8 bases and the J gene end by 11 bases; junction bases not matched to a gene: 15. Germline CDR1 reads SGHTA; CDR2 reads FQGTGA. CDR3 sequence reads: CASEQALAGSGKQFF. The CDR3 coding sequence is TGTGCCAGCGAGCAGGCACTAGCGGGATCCGGAAAGCAGTTCTTC. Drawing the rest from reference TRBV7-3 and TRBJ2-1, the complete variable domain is GAGVSQTPSNKVTEKGKYVELRCDPISGHTALYWYRQSLGQGPEFLIYFQGTGAADDSGLPNDRFFAVRPEGSVSTLKIQRTERGDSAVYLCASEQALAGSGKQFFGPGTRLTVL.

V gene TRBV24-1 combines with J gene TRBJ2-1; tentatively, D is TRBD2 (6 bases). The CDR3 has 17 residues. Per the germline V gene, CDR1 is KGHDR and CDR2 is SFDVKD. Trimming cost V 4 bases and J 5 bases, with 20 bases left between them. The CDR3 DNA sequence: TGTGCCACCAGTGACCCCGACGGGGGAGTGATCCACAATGAGCAGTTCTTC. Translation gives CATSDPDGGVIHNEQFF.

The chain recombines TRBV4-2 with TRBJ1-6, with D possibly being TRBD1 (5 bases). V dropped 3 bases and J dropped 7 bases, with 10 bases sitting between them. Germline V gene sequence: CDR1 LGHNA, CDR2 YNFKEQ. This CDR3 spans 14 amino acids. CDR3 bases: TGTGCCAGCAGCCACCCCGGGACGAATTCACCCCTCCACTTT. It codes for CASSHPGTNSPLHF.